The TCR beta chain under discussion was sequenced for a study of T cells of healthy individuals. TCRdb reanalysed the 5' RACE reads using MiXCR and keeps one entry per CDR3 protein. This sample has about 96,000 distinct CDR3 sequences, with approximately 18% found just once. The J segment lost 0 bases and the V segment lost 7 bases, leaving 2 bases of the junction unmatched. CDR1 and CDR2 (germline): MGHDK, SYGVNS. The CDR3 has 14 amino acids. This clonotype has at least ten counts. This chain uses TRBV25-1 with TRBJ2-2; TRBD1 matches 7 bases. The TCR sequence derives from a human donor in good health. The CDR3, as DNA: TGTGCCAGCATGGACAGGTCGAACACCGGGGAGCTGTTTTTT. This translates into CASMDRSNTGELFF. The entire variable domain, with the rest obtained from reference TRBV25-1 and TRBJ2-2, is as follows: EADIYQTPRYLVIGTGKKITLECSQTMGHDKMYWYQQDPGMELHLIHYSYGVNSTEKGDLSSESTVSRIRTEHFPLTLESARPSHTSQYLCASMDRSNTGELFFGEGSRLTVL.